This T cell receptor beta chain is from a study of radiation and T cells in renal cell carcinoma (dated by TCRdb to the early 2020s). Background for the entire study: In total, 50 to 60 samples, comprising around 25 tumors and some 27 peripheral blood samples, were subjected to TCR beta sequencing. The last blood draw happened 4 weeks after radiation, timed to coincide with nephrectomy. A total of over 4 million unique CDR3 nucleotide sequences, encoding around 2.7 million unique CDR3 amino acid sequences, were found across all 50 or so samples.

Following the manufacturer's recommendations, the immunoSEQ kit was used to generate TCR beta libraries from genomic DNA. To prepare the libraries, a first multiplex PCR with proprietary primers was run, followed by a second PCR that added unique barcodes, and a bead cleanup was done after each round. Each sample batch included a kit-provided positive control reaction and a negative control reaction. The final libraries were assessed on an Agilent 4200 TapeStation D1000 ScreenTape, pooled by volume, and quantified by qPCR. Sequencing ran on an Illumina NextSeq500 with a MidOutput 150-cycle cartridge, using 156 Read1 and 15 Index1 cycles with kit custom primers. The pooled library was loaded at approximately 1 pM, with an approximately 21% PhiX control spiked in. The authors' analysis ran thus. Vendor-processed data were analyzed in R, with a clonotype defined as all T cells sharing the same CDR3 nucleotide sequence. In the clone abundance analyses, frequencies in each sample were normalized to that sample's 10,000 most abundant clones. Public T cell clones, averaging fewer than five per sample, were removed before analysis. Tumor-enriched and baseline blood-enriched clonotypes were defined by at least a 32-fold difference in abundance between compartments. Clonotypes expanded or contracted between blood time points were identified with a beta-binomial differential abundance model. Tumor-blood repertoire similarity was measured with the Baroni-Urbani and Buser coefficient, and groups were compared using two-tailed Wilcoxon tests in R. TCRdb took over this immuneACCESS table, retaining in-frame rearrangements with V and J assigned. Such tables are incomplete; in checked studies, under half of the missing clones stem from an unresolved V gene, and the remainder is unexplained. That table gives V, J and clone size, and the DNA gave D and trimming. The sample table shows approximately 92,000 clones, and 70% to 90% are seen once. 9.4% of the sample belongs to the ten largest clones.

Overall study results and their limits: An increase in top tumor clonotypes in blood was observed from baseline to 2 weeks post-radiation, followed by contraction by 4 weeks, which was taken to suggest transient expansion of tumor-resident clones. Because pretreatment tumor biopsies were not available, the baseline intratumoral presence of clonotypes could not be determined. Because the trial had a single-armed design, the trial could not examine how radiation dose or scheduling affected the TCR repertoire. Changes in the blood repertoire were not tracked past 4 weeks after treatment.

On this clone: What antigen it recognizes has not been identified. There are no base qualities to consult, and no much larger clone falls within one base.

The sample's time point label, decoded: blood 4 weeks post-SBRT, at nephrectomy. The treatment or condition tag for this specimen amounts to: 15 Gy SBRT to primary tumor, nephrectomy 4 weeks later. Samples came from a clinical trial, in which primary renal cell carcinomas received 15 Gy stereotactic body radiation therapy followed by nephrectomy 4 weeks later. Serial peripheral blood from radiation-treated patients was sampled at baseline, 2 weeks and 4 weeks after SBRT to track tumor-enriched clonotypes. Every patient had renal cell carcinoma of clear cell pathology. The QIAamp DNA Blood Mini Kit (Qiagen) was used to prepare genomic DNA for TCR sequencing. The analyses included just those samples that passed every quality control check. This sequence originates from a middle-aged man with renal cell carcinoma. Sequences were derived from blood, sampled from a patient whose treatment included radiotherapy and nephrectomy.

In nucleotides, the sequence is TGCGCCAGCAGCAAGGACACCGCCTATGGCTACACCTTC. It encodes CASSKDTAYGYTF. This chain is built from TRBV5-1 and TRBJ1-2; possibly the D gene is TRBD1, per 5 matching bases. Including cysteine and phenylalanine, the CDR3 has 13 amino acids. The entry retains the CDR3 DNA only, 39 bases that are in frame from base 1. Between the V and J ends, shortened by 4 bases and 4 bases respectively, the junction contains 11 bases. CDR1 and CDR2 are read off the germline V gene as SGHRS and YFSETQ.